This TCR beta chain is drawn from a study of blood T cells in healthy people across ages. There are 17 residues in the CDR3. Trimming cost V 4 bases and J 4 bases; bases outside gene matches: 13. Germline V gene lookup returns CDR1 SGHTA and CDR2 FQGNSA. The second PCR ran about 6 to 11 cycles with a sample-barcoded 5' primer and J-beta primers. TCRdb reanalysed the 5' RACE reads using MiXCR and keeps one entry per CDR3 protein. This sample has about 1.5 million distinct CDR3 sequences, with 42% found just once. The genes are TRBV7-2 and TRBJ2-1, with 7 bases matching TRBD2. The clonotype comes from a young woman in good health. Sequencing input: blood. The CDR3 here is CASSSPGSGAFYNEQFF. CDR3 coding DNA: TGTGCCAGCAGCTCCCCAGGAAGCGGGGCATTTTACAATGAGCAGTTCTTC. The variable domain in full, completed from reference TRBV7-2 and TRBJ2-1, reads GAGVSQSPSNKVTEKGKDVELRCDPISGHTALYWYRQSLGQGLEFLIYFQGNSAPDKSGLPSDRFSAERTGGSVSTLTIQRTQQEDSAVYLCASSSPGSGAFYNEQFFGPGTRLTVL.